Following are 28 T cell receptor beta chains from one sample sequenced in a study of T cell responses to AZD1222 COVID-19 vaccine. Assay: immunoSEQ multiplex PCR; the TCRdb copy retains only in-frame clones and omits some. The table records some 120,000 clones, 85% to 90% of them present only once. Specimen: peripheral blood, collected on day 0 of AZD1222 vaccination. The receptor set was obtained from an adult in good health.

The DNA of the CDR3 is TGTGCCAGCAGTGGTCCGACAGGGGGCTCCGGTCAGCCCCAGCATTTT. Translating it yields CASSGPTGGSGQPQHF. The rearrangement uses TRBV2 and TRBJ1-5; 10 bases are shared with TRBD1. The germline V gene has CDR1 SNHLY and CDR2 FYNNEI. Losses at the gene ends were 4 bases for V and 6 bases for J; bases not matched to a gene: 9. This CDR3 has 16 amino acids.

In its sample, this clone was seen once. The V call is TRBV12-3 or TRBV12-4, the J call TRBJ1-2; D uncertain. V was trimmed by 4 bases and J by 4 bases, leaving 7 bases between them. This CDR3 contains 12 residues. CDR3 in DNA: TGTGCCAGCAGTTCCTCCCTCTATGGCTACACCTTC. This encodes CASSSSLYGYTF.

This clone was observed once. V gene TRBV6-1 combines with J gene TRBJ1-4; 7 bases fit TRBD1. The V gene's germline CDR1 is MNHNS and CDR2 SASEGT. The junction had 2 bases not matched to a gene; V was cut back by 3 bases and J by 7 bases. CDR3 length equals 13 residues. CDR3 nucleotide sequence: TGTGCCAGCAGTGAGACAGGGATTGAAAAACTGTTTTTT. It translates to CASSETGIEKLFF.

The rearrangement uses TRBV4-3 and TRBJ2-2; 9 bases fit TRBD2. The germline CDR1 and CDR2 sequences are LGHNA and YSLEER. The trim removed 0 bases at V and 7 bases at J, leaving 9 bases unmatched. CDR3 size: 17 residues. The CDR3 DNA reads as TGCGCCAGCAGCCAAGAACCTAAAGCGGGAGGTATCGGGGAGCTGTTTTTT. Its translation: CASSQEPKAGGIGELFF.

This clone has a single count. The V gene is TRBV10-3, the J gene TRBJ1-1, with D possibly matching TRBD1 (5 bases). Trimming left V 0 bases short and J 4 bases short, with 12 bases between. This CDR3 spans 15 amino acids. Germline V gene sequence: CDR1 ENHRY, CDR2 SYGVKD. CDR3 loop: CAISESGGMGTEAFF. CDR3 DNA sequence: TGTGCCATCAGTGAGTCTGGGGGAATGGGCACTGAAGCTTTCTTT.

About this clone itself: The identical CDR3 is also encoded by other nucleotide sequences in the sample. V is TRBV18 and J is TRBJ1-4, with D perhaps TRBD1 (5 bases). The CDR3 totals 13 residues. CDR1 and CDR2 from the germline V gene are KGHSH and LQKENI. V shed 1 base and J shed 8 bases, with 8 bases lying between them. In nucleotides, the CDR3 is TGTGCCAGCTCACCACGGGGGGACGAAAAACTGTTTTTT. It encodes CASSPRGDEKLFF.

The rearrangement uses TRBV9 and TRBJ2-2; possibly TRBD1 or TRBD2 for D (6 bases each). The ends were cut back, 4 bases at V and 6 bases at J, with 16 bases in the middle. This CDR3 is 15 amino acids long. Germline CDR1 SGDLS, CDR2 YYNGEE. The CDR3 DNA reads TGTGCCAGCAGCCCCGGGGGCAGGGTCGCCGGGGAGCTGTTTTTT. Protein product: CASSPGGRVAGELFF.

The chain employs TRBV11-3 and TRBJ2-7; D gene unclear. Germline V gene lookup returns CDR1 SGHNT and CDR2 YENEEA. V was shortened by 4 bases and J by 0 bases, with 7 bases between the two germline ends. The CDR3 sequence is 13 residues long. This chain's CDR3 is CASSSTFSYEQYF. CDR3 DNA sequence: TGTGCCAGCAGCTCCACATTCTCCTACGAGCAGTACTTC.

The chain joins TRBV7-3 to TRBJ1-1, with D possibly being TRBD1 (5 bases). Trimming left V 5 bases short and J 1 base short, with 14 bases between. The CDR3 consists of 15 residues. CDR1 and CDR2 from the germline V gene are SGHTA and FQGTGA. CDR3 nucleotides: TGTGCCAGCAGCCCAAGGCCGGGGGAGAACACTGAAGCTTTCTTT. It yields the protein CASSPRPGENTEAFF. Together with reference TRBV7-3 and TRBJ1-1, the CDR3 gives the full variable domain: GAGVSQTPSNKVTEKGKYVELRCDPISGHTALYWYRQSLGQGPEFLIYFQGTGAADDSGLPNDRFFAVRPEGSVSTLKIQRTERGDSAVYLCASSPRPGENTEAFFGQGTRLTVV.

V gene TRBV2 combines with J gene TRBJ2-3; TRBD2 matches at 9 bases. Trimming cost V 10 bases and J 1 base; bases outside gene matches: 12. The CDR3 totals 16 residues. Germline CDR1 reads SNHLY; CDR2 reads FYNNEI. The CDR3 DNA sequence: TGTGCCAAACAAATTGGGGCGGGAGGGGGCACAGATACGCAGTATTTT. Protein: CAKQIGAGGGTDTQYF. The entire variable domain, with the rest obtained from reference TRBV2 and TRBJ2-3, is as follows: EPEVTQTPSHQVTQMGQEVILRCVPISNHLYFYWYRQILGQKVEFLVSFYNNEISEKSEIFDDQFSVERPDGSNFTLKIRSTKLEDSAMYFCAKQIGAGGGTDTQYFGPGTRLTVL.

The J gene is TRBJ2-2, the V gene TRBV28; 8 nucleotides align to TRBD1. The V gene end was trimmed by 6 bases and the J gene end by 0 bases; junction bases not matched to a gene: 3. The CDR3 covers 15 residues. Germline CDR1 is MDHEN and CDR2 is SYDVKM. The CDR3 DNA follows: TGTGCCAGCAGGAAGACAGGGGCGAACACCGGGGAGCTGTTTTTT. Amino acids: CASRKTGANTGELFF.

The J gene is TRBJ1-5, the V gene TRBV6-2 or TRBV6-3, with D tentatively TRBD1 (5 bases). The CDR3 extends over 15 amino acids. V shed 6 bases and J shed 0 bases, with 12 bases lying between them. Germline V gene lookup returns CDR1 MNHEY and CDR2 SVGEGT. CDR3 coding DNA: TGTGCCAGCAGGCCTGGGGGATATAGCAATCAGCCCCAGCATTTT. Its translation is CASRPGGYSNQPQHF.

This clone was counted once. The chain has TRBV7-9 and TRBJ2-2; D is possibly TRBD1 (5 bases). This CDR3 has 13 amino acids. Deletions cut 5 bases from V and 8 bases from J, with 12 bases between. Germline lookup yields CDR1 SEHNR and CDR2 FQNEAQ (reference sequence). The CDR3 spells CASSPDRIGELFF. The CDR3 DNA sequence: TGTGCCAGCAGCCCCGACAGAATAGGGGAGCTGTTTTTT.

This rearrangement joins TRBV7-7 to TRBJ2-1; D is uncertain. The germline CDR1 and CDR2 sequences are SSHAT and FNYEAQ (reference sequence). The V and J ends lost 5 bases and 0 bases respectively, with 11 bases between them. The CDR3 runs to 15 residues. The CDR3 DNA follows: TGTGCCAGCAGCCCGGACCTCCGCTCCTACAATGAGCAGTTCTTC. It encodes CASSPDLRSYNEQFF.

The V gene is TRBV30, the J gene TRBJ2-1, with TRBD1 matching 10 bases. Germline V gene data show CDR1 as GTSNPN and CDR2 as SVGIG (reference sequence). The CDR3 has 18 amino acids. The junction had 16 bases not matched to a gene; V was cut back by 4 bases and J by 4 bases. CDR3 sequence (DNA): TGTGCCTGGACCGGGACAGGGGCAGAAGTGGGAGGTTACAATGAGCAGTTCTTC. It is translated as CAWTGTGAEVGGYNEQFF. Drawing the rest from reference TRBV30 and TRBJ2-1, the complete variable domain is SQTIHQWPATLVQPVGSPLSLECTVEGTSNPNLYWYRQAAGRGLQLLFYSVGIGQISSEVPQNLSASRPQDRQFILSSKKLLLSDSGFYLCAWTGTGAEVGGYNEQFFGPGTRLTVL.

The chain combines TRBV18 with TRBJ2-5; D remains ambiguous. The CDR3 totals 15 residues. The V and J ends lost 0 bases and 0 bases respectively, with 8 bases between them. The germline V gene has CDR1 KGHSH and CDR2 LQKENI. For the CDR3, the DNA is TGTGCCAGCTCACCACCGGGGTCCAACCAAGAGACCCAGTACTTC. Translated: CASSPPGSNQETQYF.

V gene TRBV7-2 combines with J gene TRBJ1-2, with 10 bases that match TRBD1. This CDR3 spans 16 amino acids. V gave up 4 bases and J gave up 6 bases; unmatched junction bases: 11. The V gene's germline CDR1 is SGHTA and CDR2 FQGNSA. The CDR3 sequence: CASSSQPGQGTDGYTF. The CDR3 DNA reads TGTGCCAGCAGCTCGCAACCGGGACAGGGGACCGATGGCTACACCTTC.

The gene calls are TRBV2 and TRBJ1-2, with D unclear. Trimming took off 5 bases at V and 4 bases at J, with 8 bases between the two ends. The CDR3 consists of 12 residues. Germline lookup yields CDR1 SNHLY and CDR2 FYNNEI. In DNA form, the CDR3 reads TGTGCCAGCAGTTCCCACTCCTATGGCTACACCTTC. This sequence encodes CASSSHSYGYTF.

V gene TRBV3-1 (or the pseudogene TRBV3-2) combines with J gene TRBJ2-5; 7 bases match TRBD2. V was clipped by 4 bases and J by 4 bases; unmatched bases: 3. Germline V lookup: CDR1 LGHDT, CDR2 YNNKEL (reference sequence). The CDR3 is 13 residues long. The CDR3 reads CASSPSGGETQYF. In DNA, the CDR3 is TGTGCCAGCAGCCCATCGGGAGGAGAGACCCAGTACTTC.

The J gene is TRBJ2-7, the V gene TRBV21-1; the table's D gene call, TRBD2, was not cross checked with the DNA. TRBV21-1 is flagged as a pseudogene. The CDR3 extends over 17 amino acids. This CDR3 reads CASSTVTSGGDPYEQYF. CDR3 DNA: TGTGCCAGCAGCACTGTGACTAGCGGGGGCGATCCCTACGAGCAGTACTTC.

The V gene is TRBV24-1, the J gene TRBJ2-2; D is unresolved. V gave up 3 bases and J gave up 0 bases, with 4 bases separating them. CDR1 and CDR2 from the germline V gene are KGHDR and SFDVKD. The CDR3 is 14 amino acids. As DNA, the CDR3 is TGTGCCACCAGTGATCCTACGAACACCGGGGAGCTGTTTTTT. This gives the protein CATSDPTNTGELFF.

The V gene is TRBV18, the J gene TRBJ1-6, with a possible D match to TRBD1 (5 bases). Deletions cut 0 bases from V and 5 bases from J, with 23 bases between. CDR1 and CDR2 from the germline V gene are KGHSH and LQKENI. The CDR3 is 20 residues long. Here the CDR3 DNA reads TGTGCCAGCTCACCACCAAGAGCGGGAGGGGTGGAGATCCATAATTCACCCCTCCACTTT. Translating gives CASSPPRAGGVEIHNSPLHF.

This clone was counted a single time. The chain couples TRBV11-2 to TRBJ2-1; 7 bases are shared with TRBD2. This CDR3 is 15 amino acids long. The germline CDR1 and CDR2 sequences are SGHAT and FQNNGV. V was clipped by 0 bases and J by 3 bases; unmatched bases: 2. DNA of the CDR3: TGTGCCAGCAGCTTAGAGCGGGAGTTCTACAATGAGCAGTTCTTC. Protein product: CASSLEREFYNEQFF. The full variable domain, its missing parts supplied by reference TRBV11-2 and TRBJ2-1, is EAGVAQSPRYKIIEKRQSVAFWCNPISGHATLYWYQQILGQGPKLLIQFQNNGVVDDSQLPKDRFSAERLKGVDSTLKIQPAKLEDSAVYLCASSLEREFYNEQFFGPGTRLTVL.

V usage is TRBV28 and J usage is TRBJ1-5; D gene uncertain. This CDR3 is built from 13 residues. The germline gives CDR1 MDHEN, CDR2 SYDVKM. Trimming stripped 4 bases from V and 5 bases from J, with 9 bases between. CDR3 nucleotides: TGTGCCAGCAGTTCCTCGACCGATCAGCCCCAGCATTTT. Translated: CASSSSTDQPQHF. The whole variable domain, remainder taken from reference TRBV28 and TRBJ1-5, is DVKVTQSSRYLVKRTGEKVFLECVQDMDHENMFWYRQDPGLGLRLIYFSYDVKMKEKGDIPEGYSVSREKKERFSLILESASTNQTSMYLCASSSSTDQPQHFGDGTRLSIL.

The rearrangement joins TRBV5-1 to TRBJ1-3, with D unclear. The CDR3 extends over 18 amino acids. Germline assignment: CDR1 SGHRS and CDR2 YFSETQ. V lost 0 bases and J lost 4, with 20 bases in between. The CDR3 sequence is CASSLAGPWLKSGNTIYF. CDR3 DNA sequence: TGCGCCAGCAGCTTGGCAGGCCCCTGGCTAAAATCGGGAAACACCATATATTTT.

V and J are TRBV3-1 (or the pseudogene TRBV3-2) and TRBJ2-5, with a weak D call TRBD1 (5 bases). The germline V and J ends were trimmed by 4 bases and 6 bases, with 15 bases remaining between them. Germline loops: CDR1 LGHDT, CDR2 YNNKEL (reference sequence). The length of the CDR3 is 14 residues. DNA of the CDR3: TGTGCCAGCAGCCCCCGTGCAGGGCCCAAGACCCAGTACTTC. Its protein product is CASSPRAGPKTQYF.

The CDR3 is CASGFKRGTSGAGELFF. In DNA form, the CDR3 reads TGTGCCAGCGGTTTCAAACGAGGGACTAGCGGCGCCGGGGAGCTGTTTTTT. This chain joins TRBV2 and TRBJ2-2, with 11 bases aligning to TRBD2. V was clipped by 8 bases and J by 6 bases; unmatched bases: 14. The germline gives CDR1 SNHLY, CDR2 FYNNEI. This CDR3 is built from 17 residues.

The chain has TRBV6-4 and TRBJ2-4; D may be TRBD1 (6 bases). With 3 bases removed from V and 8 bases from J, the gap between germline ends came to 20 bases. CDR3 length: 16 amino acids. Germline CDR1 and CDR2: MRHNA and SNTAGT. This chain's CDR3 is CASSEPGVPQFDIQYF. DNA of the CDR3: TGTGCCAGCAGTGAGCCAGGGGTGCCTCAGTTTGACATTCAGTACTTC.